These 11 T cell receptor beta chains came from one sample sequenced in a study of CD8 T cells in Susac syndrome. Random hexamers primed reverse transcription of about 0.5 to 1 ug RNA. TCRdb recomputed calls from the immunoSEQ multiplex PCR reads with MiXCR, one row per CDR3 protein. This table holds 200,000 to 250,000 distinct CDR3 sequences, approximately 95% found once. The sample taken for sequencing was CD4+ T cells from PBMCs. The receptors derive from a human donor with multiple sclerosis.

V gene TRBV20-1 combines with J gene TRBJ2-1; 8 nucleotides match TRBD2. CDR3 length: 14 amino acids. After removal of 3 bases from V and 4 bases from J, the junction contained 5 bases not matched to a gene. CDR1 is DFQATT, CDR2 SNEGSKA, per germline (reference sequence). The CDR3 nucleotides read TGCAGTGCTAGCGTGCGGGAGGCTTACAATGAGCAGTTCTTC. It codes for CSASVREAYNEQFF.

This rearrangement joins TRBV20-1 to TRBJ2-7, with 8 positions matching TRBD2. Germline V gene sequence: CDR1 DFQATT, CDR2 SNEGSKA (reference sequence). The CDR3 loop spans 12 amino acids. V lost 4 bases, J lost 3 bases, and 2 bases stayed unmatched. The CDR3 DNA reads TGCAGTGCTAAAAGCGGGAGCTACGAGCAGTACTTC. Translating it yields CSAKSGSYEQYF.

The J gene is TRBJ1-2, the V gene TRBV2; TRBD1 aligns across 10 bases. Germline V gene data show CDR1 as SNHLY and CDR2 as FYNNEI. The CDR3 runs to 13 residues. J was trimmed by 7 bases and V by 6 bases; bases with no gene match: 5. The CDR3 nucleotides are TGTGCCAGCAGAATTGGACAGGGGGGTGGCTACACCTTC. It yields the protein CASRIGQGGGYTF.

This sequence joins TRBV9 and TRBJ2-5; 8 bases match TRBD2. CDR3 length equals 16 residues. Germline CDR1 and CDR2: SGDLS and YYNGEE. J was trimmed by 0 bases and V by 0 bases; bases with no gene match: 4. In nucleotides, the CDR3 is TGTGCCAGCAGCGTAGTCGCGGGGGGATACCAAGAGACCCAGTACTTC. It codes for CASSVVAGGYQETQYF.

The V call is TRBV15, the J call TRBJ2-3; 12 bases match TRBD2. The CDR3 runs to 17 residues. CDR1 is LNHNV and CDR2 is YYDKDF in the germline V gene (reference sequence). With 2 bases clipped from V and 3 bases from J, the junction kept 6 bases outside the gene matches. In DNA, the CDR3 is TGTGCCACCAGCAGAATCCTGACTAGCGGGAGTACAGATACGCAGTATTTT. This sequence encodes CATSRILTSGSTDTQYF.

V and J are TRBV18 and TRBJ2-1, with 9 nucleotides matching TRBD2. Trimming at V came to 3 bases and at J to 8 bases, leaving 11 bases not matched to a gene. The CDR3 spans 16 residues. Germline CDR1 KGHSH, CDR2 LQKENI. CDR3 bases: TGTGCCAGCTCACCCCGCGGGCAGCGGGAGGTAGATGAGCAGTTCTTC. It codes for CASSPRGQREVDEQFF.

This chain links TRBV19 with TRBJ2-7; 8 bases agree with TRBD2. CDR1 and CDR2 (germline): LNHDA, SQIVND (reference sequence). The CDR3 spans 14 residues. V trimming: 2 bases; J trimming: 4 bases; junction bases outside the gene matches: 4. The CDR3 region is CASSISRGAYEQYF. DNA of the CDR3: TGTGCCAGTAGTATATCGCGGGGGGCTTACGAGCAGTACTTC. Using reference TRBV19 and TRBJ2-7 for the parts outside the CDR3, the full variable domain is DGGITQSPKYLFRKEGQNVTLSCEQNLNHDAMYWYRQDPGQGLRLIYYSQIVNDFQKGDIAEGYSVSREKKESFPLTVTSAQKNPTAFYLCASSISRGAYEQYFGPGTRLTVT.

The J gene is TRBJ1-2, the V gene TRBV27; tentative D call: TRBD1 (6 bases). Germline lookup yields CDR1 MNHEY and CDR2 SMNVEV (reference sequence). The CDR3 is 13 amino acids. V lost 7 bases to trimming and J lost 0 bases, with 9 bases between them. CDR3: CASKQGSNYGYTF. Here the CDR3 DNA reads TGTGCCAGCAAACAGGGTTCTAACTATGGCTACACCTTC.

V usage is TRBV14 and J usage is TRBJ1-2, with D unclear. The V and J ends lost 0 bases and 5 bases respectively, with 10 bases between them. Germline values: CDR1 SGHDN, CDR2 FVKESK. This CDR3 spans 14 amino acids. CDR3 DNA sequence: TGTGCCAGCAGCCAAGACCCCAGGATTTATGGCTACACCTTC. Its translation: CASSQDPRIYGYTF. Combining the CDR3 with reference TRBV14 and TRBJ1-2 gives the whole variable domain EAGVTQFPSHSVIEKGQTVTLRCDPISGHDNLYWYRRVMGKEIKFLLHFVKESKQDESGMPNNRFLAERTGGTYSTLKVQPAELEDSGVYFCASSQDPRIYGYTFGSGTRLTVV.

The chain carries TRBV15 and TRBJ2-6; D call uncertain. CDR3 size: 16 residues. The V end lost 2 bases, the J end lost 0 bases, and 8 bases lay between the germline ends. CDR1 and CDR2 (germline): LNHNV, YYDKDF (reference sequence). Written as DNA, the CDR3 is TGTGCCACCAGCAGATACGTAACCTCTGGGGCCAACGTCCTGACTTTC. Protein sequence: CATSRYVTSGANVLTF.

V gene TRBV29-1 combines with J gene TRBJ2-3; 10 bases map to TRBD2. CDR1 is SQVTM, CDR2 ANQGSEA, per germline. V lost 5 bases, J lost 1 base, and 3 bases stayed unmatched. The length of the CDR3 is 14 residues. CDR3 sequence: CSVTSGARTDTQYF. The CDR3 DNA is TGCAGCGTTACTAGCGGGGCCCGCACAGATACGCAGTATTTT.